The rows below give T cell receptor beta chains drawn from one sample of a study of identical twins. Via MiXCR, TCRdb re-called the 5' RACE reads, giving one row per CDR3 protein. The sample lists 450,000 or so distinct CDR3 sequences, 13% to 15% seen once, with more than 0.8% in the top ten. A further study also used this sample, focusing on yellow fever vaccine responses in identical twins.

Input material: CD4+ T cells sorted from blood. All receptors come from a woman under 30 in good health. CDR3s include the opening cysteine and the closing phenylalanine or tryptophan. The D gene is left open where the match is weak. Rows give clone size only sometimes, using once, few, many, or a class for an expanded clone.

V: TRBV5-6; size: NA; J: TRBJ2-1; D: TRBD2; CDR3: CASSLVWRGGANEQFF; DNA: TGTGCCAGCAGCTTGGTCTGGCGGGGGGGCGCTAATGAGCAGTTCTTC
V: TRBV6-1; size: few; J: TRBJ2-2; D: NA; CDR3: CASRDRAANTGELFF; DNA: TGTGCCAGCAGGGACAGAGCCGCGAACACCGGGGAGCTGTTTTTT
V: TRBV7-2; size: few; J: TRBJ2-7; D: NA; CDR3: CASSPNPGSFYEQYF; DNA: TGTGCCAGCAGCCCCAACCCCGGGTCCTTTTACGAGCAGTACTTC
V: TRBV12-3/TRBV12-4; size: few; J: TRBJ2-1; D: NA; CDR3: CASTRRGIYNEQFF; DNA: TGTGCCAGCACGCGGCGAGGGATATACAATGAGCAGTTCTTC
V: TRBV20-1; size: few; J: TRBJ1-6; D: NA; CDR3: CSAGRRDNSPLHF; DNA: TGCAGTGCGGGGCGACGGGATAATTCACCCCTCCACTTT
V: TRBV6-2/TRBV6-3; size: NA; J: TRBJ2-7; D: TRBD2; CDR3: CASSYIASGTYEQYF; DNA: TGTGCCAGCAGTTACATCGCTAGCGGGACCTACGAGCAGTACTTC
V: TRBV6-2/TRBV6-3; size: NA; J: TRBJ2-7; D: TRBD1; CDR3: CASRATSTGGAYEQYF; DNA: TGTGCCAGCAGGGCGACTTCCACAGGGGGCGCGTACGAGCAGTACTTC
V: TRBV24-1; size: NA; J: TRBJ2-5; D: TRBD2; CDR3: CATSDLDGGAIKETQYF; DNA: TGTGCCACCAGTGATTTGGACGGGGGGGCCATCAAAGAGACCCAGTACTTC
V: TRBV3-1; size: NA; J: TRBJ2-7; D: NA; CDR3: CASSQSPAQQYF; DNA: TGTGCCAGCAGCCAGTCTCCGGCCCAGCAGTACTTC
V: TRBV2; size: NA; J: TRBJ2-5; D: TRBD1; CDR3: CASSYRGVRETQYF; DNA: TGTGCCAGCAGTTACAGGGGTGTGAGAGAGACCCAGTACTTC
V: TRBV7-2; size: many; J: TRBJ2-1; D: TRBD2; CDR3: CASSLGGGTYYNEQFF; DNA: TGTGCCAGCAGCTTAGGGGGGGGGACCTACTACAATGAGCAGTTCTTC
V: TRBV27; size: NA; J: TRBJ2-1; D: TRBD2; CDR3: CATTHLGGGAENEQFF; DNA: TGTGCCACCACTCACTTGGGCGGGGGGGCTGAAAATGAGCAGTTCTTC
V: TRBV4-3; size: many; J: TRBJ2-1; D: NA; CDR3: CASSQDPRSLYNEQFF; DNA: TGCGCCAGCAGCCAAGATCCCAGATCCCTATACAATGAGCAGTTCTTC
V: TRBV4-3; size: many; J: TRBJ2-1; D: TRBD1; CDR3: CASSHSPGGRDEQFF; DNA: TGCGCCAGCAGCCATTCCCCAGGGGGTCGGGATGAGCAGTTCTTC
V: TRBV19; size: few; J: TRBJ1-1; D: NA; CDR3: CASSPQAKNTEAFF; DNA: TGTGCCAGTAGTCCACAGGCCAAGAACACTGAAGCTTTCTTT
V: TRBV6-1; size: NA; J: TRBJ2-2; D: NA; CDR3: CASRDHRVWTGELFF; DNA: TGTGCCAGCAGGGATCACAGGGTTTGGACCGGGGAGCTGTTTTTT
V: TRBV5-1; size: many; J: TRBJ2-2; D: NA; CDR3: CASSALNTGELFF; DNA: TGCGCCAGCAGTGCCCTCAACACCGGGGAGCTGTTTTTT
V: TRBV20-1; size: NA; J: TRBJ1-2; D: NA; CDR3: CSARLAYGYTF; DNA: TGCAGTGCTCGGTTGGCCTATGGCTACACCTTC
V: TRBV5-1; size: many; J: TRBJ2-7; D: TRBD2; CDR3: CASTLSGGGYEQYF; DNA: TGCGCCAGCACTCTCAGCGGGGGGGGATACGAGCAGTACTTC
V: TRBV23-1; size: NA; J: TRBJ2-3; D: TRBD2; CDR3: CASSKVRLRGDHRYAQYF; DNA: TGCGCCAGCAGTAAAGTGAGACTACGGGGGGATCATAGATACGCGCAGTATTTT
V: TRBV4-2; size: NA; J: TRBJ1-3; D: TRBD1; CDR3: CASSRRTGASNSGNTIYF; DNA: TGTGCCAGCAGCCGTCGGACAGGGGCATCGAACTCTGGAAACACCATATATTTT
V: TRBV24-1; size: many; J: TRBJ2-3; D: TRBD1; CDR3: CATSGTGGTDTQYF; DNA: TGTGCCACCAGCGGGACAGGGGGCACAGATACGCAGTATTTT
V: TRBV28; size: NA; J: TRBJ2-5; D: TRBD2; CDR3: CASSSILAGVQETQYF; DNA: TGTGCCAGCAGTTCGATCCTAGCGGGAGTTCAAGAGACCCAGTACTTC
V: TRBV6-2/TRBV6-3; size: few; J: TRBJ2-1; D: TRBD2; CDR3: CASSYELAGGRDHNEQFF; DNA: TGTGCCAGCAGTTACGAACTAGCGGGAGGGAGGGACCACAATGAGCAGTTCTTC
V: TRBV24-1; size: NA; J: TRBJ2-5; D: NA; CDR3: CATSDSGDTEYQETQYF; DNA: TGTGCCACCAGTGATTCAGGGGACACCGAGTACCAAGAGACCCAGTACTTC
V: TRBV20-1; size: few; J: TRBJ2-1; D: TRBD2; CDR3: CSARDLAGLAGFNEQFF; DNA: TGCAGTGCTAGAGATCTGGCGGGACTAGCGGGATTTAATGAGCAGTTCTTC
V: TRBV29-1; size: many; J: TRBJ2-3; D: NA; CDR3: CSVAGRLTDTQYF; DNA: TGCAGCGTTGCTGGCAGGCTCACAGATACGCAGTATTTT
V: TRBV7-2; size: NA; J: TRBJ2-2; D: TRBD2; CDR3: CASGQSGTSVTGELFF; DNA: TGTGCCAGCGGACAAAGCGGGACTAGCGTTACCGGGGAGCTGTTTTTT
V: TRBV24-1; size: few; J: TRBJ2-1; D: TRBD2; CDR3: CATSDSLAHDYNEQFF; DNA: TGTGCCACCAGTGATTCACTAGCGCATGATTACAATGAGCAGTTCTTC
V: TRBV4-3; size: NA; J: TRBJ2-5; D: NA; CDR3: CASSRGPSGQETQYF; DNA: TGCGCCAGCAGCCGCGGTCCGTCGGGACAAGAGACCCAGTACTTC
V: TRBV5-1; size: few; J: TRBJ2-1; D: NA; CDR3: CASSFALGGNEQFF; DNA: TGCGCCAGCAGCTTTGCTTTGGGGGGCAATGAGCAGTTCTTC
V: TRBV5-1; size: few; J: TRBJ2-3; D: TRBD2; CDR3: CASQRGGTDTQYF; DNA: TGCGCCAGTCAGCGGGGGGGCACAGATACGCAGTATTTT
V: TRBV6-1; size: NA; J: TRBJ2-5; D: NA; CDR3: CASRGRYTQYF; DNA: TGTGCCAGCAGGGGGAGATACACCCAGTACTTC
V: TRBV10-3; size: many; J: TRBJ1-1; D: TRBD1; CDR3: CAISESTTGYRGAFF; DNA: TGTGCCATCAGTGAGTCGACGACAGGGTATAGGGGAGCTTTCTTT
V: TRBV10-1; size: NA; J: TRBJ2-7; D: TRBD2; CDR3: CASSDLRGSGSYEQYF; DNA: TGCGCCAGCAGTGATCTACGGGGTAGCGGGAGTTACGAGCAGTACTTC
V: TRBV20-1; size: few; J: TRBJ2-1; D: TRBD2; CDR3: CSASLAIAGGQGEKQFF; DNA: TGCAGTGCTAGTCTGGCGATAGCGGGAGGGCAGGGTGAAAAGCAGTTCTTC
V: TRBV18; size: few; J: TRBJ2-3; D: NA; CDR3: CASDPGLGTDTQYF; DNA: TGTGCCAGTGACCCGGGACTCGGCACAGATACGCAGTATTTT
V: TRBV7-9; size: NA; J: TRBJ2-2; D: NA; CDR3: CASSFSGASTGELFF; DNA: TGTGCCAGCAGCTTCTCGGGGGCTAGTACCGGGGAGCTGTTTTTT
V: TRBV19; size: NA; J: TRBJ2-3; D: TRBD1; CDR3: CASSADRVDTQYF; DNA: TGTGCCAGTAGTGCGGACAGGGTGGATACGCAGTATTTT
V: TRBV20-1; size: many; J: TRBJ2-1; D: NA; CDR3: CSARIPGAPHIF; DNA: TGCAGTGCTAGGATTCCGGGAGCCCCGCACATCTTC
V: TRBV29-1; size: few; J: TRBJ2-7; D: NA; CDR3: CSVQFRTASYEQYF; DNA: TGCAGCGTTCAATTCCGGACGGCCTCCTACGAGCAGTACTTC
V: TRBV12-3/TRBV12-4; size: few; J: TRBJ2-7; D: NA; CDR3: CASRKQRDTYEQYF; DNA: TGTGCCAGCAGGAAACAGCGGGACACCTACGAGCAGTACTTC